A selection of T cell receptor beta chains follows, all from one sample in a study of blood T cell repertoires in COVID-19. Clones were read by immunoSEQ multiplex PCR, and TCRdb kept only the in-frame ones, dropping some. Of about 400,000 clones in the sample, nearly 90% were seen once. Material: PBMCs or T cells enriched from blood (not recorded which). These receptors were obtained from a woman aged 40 to 55 with acute COVID-19. Each CDR3 is given with its conserved first and last residue. Fields, in order: J gene, D gene, V gene, clone size, CDR3 protein, CDR3 DNA. The D gene is left open where the match is weak. Clone sizes are given selectively: once, few, many, or a class where the clone is expanded.

J: TRBJ2-1; D: NA; V: TRBV27; size: NA; CDR3: CASSFRGQYNEQFF; DNA: TGTGCCAGCAGTTTTCGCGGACAGTACAATGAGCAGTTCTTC
J: TRBJ2-1; D: TRBD2; V: TRBV24-1; size: NA; CDR3: CATSTGGAGVNEQFF; DNA: TGTGCCACCAGCACCGGGGGGGCAGGGGTGAATGAGCAGTTCTTC
J: TRBJ2-3; D: NA; V: TRBV12-5; size: NA; CDR3: CASGLVQLDTQYF; DNA: TGTGCTAGTGGTTTGGTACAGTTAGATACGCAGTATTTT
J: TRBJ1-1; D: NA; V: TRBV29-1; size: NA; CDR3: CSVTGMRAEAFF; DNA: TGCAGCGTTACAGGGATGCGGGCTGAAGCTTTCTTT
J: TRBJ1-2; D: NA; V: TRBV19; size: NA; CDR3: CASTTPQGGEGYTF; DNA: TGTGCCAGTACCACCCCCCAGGGAGGCGAAGGCTACACCTTC
J: TRBJ2-1; D: TRBD2; V: TRBV5-6; size: NA; CDR3: CASIQAGGLGEQFF; DNA: TGTGCCAGCATCCAAGCGGGGGGGCTGGGTGAGCAGTTCTTC
J: TRBJ2-2; D: TRBD2; V: TRBV2; size: NA; CDR3: CASSRFGASGGTNTGELFF; DNA: TGTGCCAGCAGTAGATTTGGTGCTAGCGGGGGAACGAACACCGGGGAGCTGTTTTTT
J: TRBJ2-7; D: NA; V: TRBV29-1; size: NA; CDR3: CSVVQGTYEQYF; DNA: TGCAGCGTTGTGCAGGGGACCTACGAGCAGTACTTC
J: TRBJ1-4; D: NA; V: TRBV19; size: NA; CDR3: CASSAGVLGEKLFF; DNA: TGTGCCAGTAGTGCAGGGGTTCTTGGAGAAAAACTGTTTTTT
J: TRBJ1-3; D: NA; V: TRBV6-5; size: once; CDR3: CASGSGGQSSGNTIYF; DNA: TGTGCCAGCGGTTCCGGAGGACAGAGCTCTGGAAACACCATATATTTT
J: TRBJ2-2; D: TRBD2; V: TRBV6-2/TRBV6-3; size: NA; CDR3: CASSYGAGGPWTGELFF; DNA: TGTGCCAGCAGTTACGGAGCGGGGGGGCCGTGGACCGGGGAGCTGTTTTTT
J: TRBJ1-1; D: NA; V: TRBV11-2; size: NA; CDR3: CASSLEAGTEAFF; DNA: TGTGCCAGCAGCTTAGAGGCTGGCACTGAAGCTTTCTTT
J: TRBJ2-1; D: TRBD2; V: TRBV3-1/TRBV3-2; size: NA; CDR3: CASSQELAGYNEQFF; DNA: TGTGCCAGCAGCCAGGAGCTAGCGGGGTACAATGAGCAGTTCTTC
J: TRBJ2-1; D: TRBD2; V: TRBV3-1/TRBV3-2; size: NA; CDR3: CASSRLAGGIFYNEQFF; DNA: TGTGCCAGCAGCCGACTAGCGGGGGGGATATTCTACAATGAGCAGTTCTTC
J: TRBJ2-5; D: TRBD2; V: TRBV5-1; size: NA; CDR3: CASSPGLAGAKTQYF; DNA: TGCGCCAGCAGCCCAGGACTAGCGGGGGCCAAGACCCAGTACTTC
J: TRBJ2-3; D: TRBD2; V: TRBV7-2; size: NA; CDR3: CASSSFSGGTDTQYF; DNA: TGTGCCAGCAGCTCCTTTAGCGGGGGGACAGATACGCAGTATTTT
J: TRBJ2-7; D: NA; V: TRBV6-1; size: few; CDR3: CASSEHDTVRQQYF; DNA: TGTGCCAGCAGTGAACATGATACTGTACGCCAGCAGTACTTC
J: TRBJ1-2; D: NA; V: TRBV2; size: few; CDR3: CASSQDRVYTF; DNA: TGTGCCAGCAGTCAAGACAGAGTCTACACCTTC
J: TRBJ2-2; D: TRBD2; V: TRBV6-5; size: NA; CDR3: CASRRTSVDGELFF; DNA: TGTGCCAGCAGACGGACTAGCGTGGACGGGGAGCTGTTTTTT
J: TRBJ1-6; D: NA; V: TRBV5-4; size: NA; CDR3: CASSLGGREYNSPLHF; DNA: TGTGCCAGCAGCTTGGGGGGCAGGGAATATAATTCACCCCTCCACTTT
J: TRBJ2-1; D: TRBD2; V: TRBV11-3; size: NA; CDR3: CASSGGVRVVNNEQFF; DNA: TGTGCCAGCAGCGGGGGGGTACGGGTAGTCAACAATGAGCAGTTCTTC
J: TRBJ1-1; D: NA; V: TRBV30; size: once; CDR3: CAWSEGIGTEAFF; DNA: TGTGCCTGGAGTGAGGGGATAGGCACTGAAGCTTTCTTT
J: TRBJ2-1; D: NA; V: TRBV11-2; size: NA; CDR3: CASSPRLVPISYNEQFF; DNA: TGTGCCAGCAGCCCGCGCCTTGTACCGATATCCTACAATGAGCAGTTCTTC
J: TRBJ1-1; D: NA; V: TRBV25-1; size: once; CDR3: CASSDFGSIAFF; DNA: TGTGCCAGCAGTGATTTCGGGTCCATAGCTTTCTTT